This T cell receptor beta chain was profiled in a study of OX40 agonist ivuxolimab in advanced cancers. At the level of the study: An agonistic anti-OX40 (CD134) antibody, ivuxolimab, was used to treat the patients. Intravenous ivuxolimab was administered to patients every 2 weeks at 0.01 to 10 mg/kg. Partial responses occurred in Three dose-escalation patients, one with hepatocellular carcinoma and two with cutaneous melanoma.

Produced via immunoSEQ multiplex PCR; TCRdb's table is partial and in-frame only. This sample has some 62,000 clones, with around 90% found just once. This clone appeared a single time. Its matching antigen is unknown. Study findings and constraints: Relative to CD4+ cells, CD8+ T cells on average had more expanded clones.

The germline V gene encodes CDR1 SGHRS and CDR2 YFSETQ. Trimming shortened V by 0 bases and J by 5 bases, and 11 bases separated the two germline ends. The CDR3 is 14 amino acids. The sequencing used CD4+ or CD8+ T cells sorted from blood, collected in a trial of the OX40 agonist ivuxolimab. The chain recombines TRBV5-1 with TRBJ2-5; D possibly uses TRBD1 or TRBD2 (5 bases each). This TCR was recovered from an adult with an advanced solid tumor such as melanoma, head and neck, liver or kidney cancer. The DNA for the CDR3 is TGCGCCAGCAGCTTGGATTTGGGGGAGGAGACCCAGTACTTC. It specifies CASSLDLGEETQYF.